The entry below describes one T cell receptor (beta chain). Its antigen is unknown. Some clones are missing from TCRdb's copy, which holds only in-frame ones; the method was immunoSEQ multiplex PCR. The sample includes roughly 90,000 clones, roughly 90% seen only once; the top ten take roughly 5.3%. This entry is derived from a study of T cell responses to AZD1222 COVID-19 vaccine. Study conclusions and caveats: Spike-wide coverage was observed for vaccine-associated CD4 TCRs, with dominant responses at 160-218 and 743-854. At baseline, just 5 or 6 AZD1222 recipients tested seropositive.

There are 17 residues in the CDR3. The junction had 9 bases not matched to a gene; V was cut back by 0 bases and J by 5 bases. Germline assignment: CDR1 LNHDA and CDR2 SQIVND (reference sequence). The sequences come from peripheral blood, collected 28 days after the second AZD1222 dose. The receptor was isolated from an adult who received the AZD1222 COVID-19 vaccine. This chain connects TRBV19 to TRBJ2-3; 9 nucleotides match TRBD2. CDR3 in DNA: TGTGCCAGTAGTATAGATCCGCCTAGCGGGGAGGGAGATACGCAGTATTTT. Protein sequence: CASSIDPPSGEGDTQYF.